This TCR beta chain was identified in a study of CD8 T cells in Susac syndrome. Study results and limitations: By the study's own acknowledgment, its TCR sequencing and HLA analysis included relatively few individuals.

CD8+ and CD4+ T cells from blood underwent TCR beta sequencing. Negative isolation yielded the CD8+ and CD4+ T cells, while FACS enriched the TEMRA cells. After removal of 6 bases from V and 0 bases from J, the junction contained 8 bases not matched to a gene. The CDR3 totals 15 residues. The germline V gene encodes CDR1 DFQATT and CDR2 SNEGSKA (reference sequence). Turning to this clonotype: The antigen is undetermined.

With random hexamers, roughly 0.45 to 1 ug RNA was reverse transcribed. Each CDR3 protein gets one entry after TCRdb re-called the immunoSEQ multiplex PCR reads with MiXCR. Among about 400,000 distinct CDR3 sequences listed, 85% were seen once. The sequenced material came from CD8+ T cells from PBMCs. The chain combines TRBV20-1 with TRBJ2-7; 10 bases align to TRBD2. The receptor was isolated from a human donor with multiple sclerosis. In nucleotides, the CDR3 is TGCAGTGCGCGACCTAGCGGGGGATTCTCCTACGAGCAGTACTTC. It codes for CSARPSGGFSYEQYF.